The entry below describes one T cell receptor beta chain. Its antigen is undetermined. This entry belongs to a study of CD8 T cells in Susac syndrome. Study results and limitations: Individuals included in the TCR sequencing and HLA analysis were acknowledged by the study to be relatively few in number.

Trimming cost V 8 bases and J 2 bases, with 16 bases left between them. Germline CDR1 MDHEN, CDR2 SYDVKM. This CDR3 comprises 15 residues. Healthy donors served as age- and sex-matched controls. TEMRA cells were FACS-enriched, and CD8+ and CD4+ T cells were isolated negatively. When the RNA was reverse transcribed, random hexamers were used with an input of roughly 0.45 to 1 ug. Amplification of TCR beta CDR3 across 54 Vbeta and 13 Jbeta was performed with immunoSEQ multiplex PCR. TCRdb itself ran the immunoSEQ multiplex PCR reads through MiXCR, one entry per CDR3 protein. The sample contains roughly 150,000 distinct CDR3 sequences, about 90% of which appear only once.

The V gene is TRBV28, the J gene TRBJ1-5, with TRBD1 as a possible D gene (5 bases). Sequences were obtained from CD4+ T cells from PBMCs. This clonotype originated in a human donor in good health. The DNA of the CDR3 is TGTGCCAGCGGCGAGGGGCAACTTCGCAATCAGCCCCAGCATTTT. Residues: CASGEGQLRNQPQHF.